The rows below give T cell receptor beta chains drawn from one sample of a study of T cells after yellow fever vaccination. TCRdb processed the 5' RACE reads anew with MiXCR; each CDR3 protein has one entry. The sample has 250,000 or so distinct CDR3 sequences, 6.9% seen once. Material: CD4+ T cells sorted from PBMCs, obtained 15 days after the yellow fever booster vaccination. All receptors derive from a man aged 25-45 years who received the YFV17D yellow fever vaccine. Both conserved end residues are part of each CDR3. The order of the fields is V gene, D gene, J gene, CDR3 length, clone size, CDR3 DNA, CDR3 protein. D genes are given only for firm matches. Clone size is not always given. Where it is, it says once, few, many or a class for expanded clones.

TRBV11-3	.	TRBJ1-1	16	few	TGTGCCAGCAGCTTCACCCTAGGCGGGGGGAACACTGAAGCTTTCTTT	CASSFTLGGGNTEAFF
TRBV14	.	TRBJ2-2	15	.	TGTGCCAGCAGCCAATACGGGGGTCACACCGGGGAGCTGTTTTTT	CASSQYGGHTGELFF
TRBV6-1	.	TRBJ2-6	14	few	TGTGCCAGCAACTCGGGCTTGGGGGCCAACGTCCTGACTTTC	CASNSGLGANVLTF
TRBV7-9	.	TRBJ1-2	15	.	TGTGCCAGCAGCTTCCTTGCCCGGGGGGCTCCTGGCTACACCTTC	CASSFLARGAPGYTF
TRBV10-3	.	TRBJ2-5	13	many	TGTGCCACAAGACCGGGGCCCCAAGAGACCCAGTACTTC	CATRPGPQETQYF
TRBV7-2	TRBD2	TRBJ2-3	15	few	TGTGCCAGCAGCTTAGTAGCGGGAGGGCAAGATACGCAGTATTTT	CASSLVAGGQDTQYF
TRBV19	.	TRBJ2-1	11	many	TGTGCCAGTTCGCAGTACAATGAGCAGTTCTTC	CASSQYNEQFF
TRBV29-1	.	TRBJ2-5	14	many	TGCAGCGACCGTCGAGGGGGGGTTCAAGAGACCCAGTACTTC	CSDRRGGVQETQYF
TRBV7-8	.	TRBJ2-7	13	.	TGTGCCAGCAGCTTAGCCGAGAGACAGATACAGTACTTC	CASSLAERQIQYF
TRBV5-6	.	TRBJ2-7	15	few	TGTGCCAGCAGCAATGCGAGGGTGAGCCCCTACGAGCAGTACTTC	CASSNARVSPYEQYF
TRBV29-1	.	TRBJ2-5	14	many	TGCAGCGTTTTGGGAACAGTACTACAAGAGACCCAGTACTTC	CSVLGTVLQETQYF
TRBV4-3	.	TRBJ2-4	18	many	TGCGCCAGCAGCCGAGGACTGGATACTTCGTTTGCCAAAAACATTCAGTACTTC	CASSRGLDTSFAKNIQYF
TRBV7-3	TRBD1	TRBJ2-2	14	few	TGTGCCAGCAGCCAGGGACAGTACACCGGGGAGCTGTTTTTT	CASSQGQYTGELFF
TRBV10-3	.	TRBJ2-1	14	few	TGTGCCATCAGTAACGCGGGAATCGGGAATGAGCAGTTCTTC	CAISNAGIGNEQFF
TRBV7-2	.	TRBJ1-2	16	.	TGTGCCAGCAGCTTAGCGGGAGCCAGGTCCCATCATGGCTACACCTTC	CASSLAGARSHHGYTF
TRBV20-1	TRBD2	TRBJ2-2	18	few	TGCAGTGCTAGGGGGACTAGCGGGAGGACCCGAGGCACCGGGGAGCTGTTTTTT	CSARGTSGRTRGTGELFF
TRBV5-1	.	TRBJ2-2	16	many	TGCGCCAGCTCCCTAAGCGCGGGGCCGAACACCGGGGAGCTGTTTTTT	CASSLSAGPNTGELFF
TRBV6-1	.	TRBJ2-2	14	many	TGTGCCGCTAAGGGGCAGGGGATCACCGGGGAGCTGTTTTTT	CAAKGQGITGELFF
TRBV5-6	TRBD2	TRBJ2-5	17	many	TGTGCCAGCAGCTTGTGGGACTATGTGGCAACGCGCGTGACCCAGTACTTC	CASSLWDYVATRVTQYF
TRBV20-1	.	TRBJ1-5	13	many	TGCAGTGCTAGTGCAGGGGAAGAACAGCCCCAGCATTTT	CSASAGEEQPQHF
TRBV9	TRBD1	TRBJ2-2	16	few	TGTGCCAGCAGCGTAGGGACAGGGGCGAACACCGGGGAGCTGTTTTTT	CASSVGTGANTGELFF
TRBV3-1	TRBD2	TRBJ2-1	16	few	TGTGCCAGCCGCTCACAATTAGCGGGAGACTACAATGAGCAGTTCTTC	CASRSQLAGDYNEQFF
TRBV27	TRBD2	TRBJ2-1	15	.	TGTGCCAGCAGTATCAGCGGGAGGGCCTACAATGAGCAGTTCTTC	CASSISGRAYNEQFF
TRBV12-3/TRBV12-4	.	TRBJ2-7	12	many	TGTGCCAGCAGTTTAGTTCGGGGGGAGCAGTACTTC	CASSLVRGEQYF
TRBV20-1	.	TRBJ2-2	14	few	TGCAGTGCTCAGACCGGGAGAGCCACCGGGGAGCTGTTTTTT	CSAQTGRATGELFF
TRBV12-3/TRBV12-4	.	TRBJ2-2	15	many	TGTGCCAGCAGTTTTTGGCAACTAGGCACCGGGGAGCTGTTTTTT	CASSFWQLGTGELFF
TRBV3-1	.	TRBJ2-7	13	many	TGTGCCAGCAGCCAAGATACCCACTACGAGCAGTACTTC	CASSQDTHYEQYF
TRBV7-3	TRBD1	TRBJ1-1	14	.	TGTGCCAGCAGCCCTTCGACAGGGACCCCTGAAGCTTTCTTT	CASSPSTGTPEAFF
TRBV6-5	.	TRBJ2-1	15	many	TGTGCCAGCAGTTACTGGCGGAGGACCTACAATGAGCAGTTCTTC	CASSYWRRTYNEQFF
TRBV9	TRBD1	TRBJ1-4	15	.	TGTGCCAGCAGCGATTACGGGACAGGAAATGAAAAACTGTTTTTT	CASSDYGTGNEKLFF
TRBV2	.	TRBJ1-1	13	few	TGTGCCAGCAGGGCAACTGATTTCACTGAAGCTTTCTTT	CASRATDFTEAFF
TRBV7-2	.	TRBJ2-2	16	many	TGTGCCAGCAGCTTAGGTTGGACATTGAACACCGGGGAGCTGTTTTTT	CASSLGWTLNTGELFF
TRBV11-2	.	TRBJ2-7	15	few	TGTGCCAGCAGCTTAGTTTCCGGGGGACCCTACGAGCAGTACTTC	CASSLVSGGPYEQYF